A selection of T cell receptor beta chains follows, all from one sample in a study of blood T cell repertoires in COVID-19. The table came from immunoSEQ multiplex PCR; TCRdb's copy has only in-frame clones and leaves some out. The sample yields 120,000 or so clones, 90% seen once. Sequenced material: peripheral blood. The receptors here all came from a woman aged 55-70 years with COVID-19, enrolled during active disease. Both conserved end residues are part of each CDR3. Clone size is not always given. Where it is, it says once, few, many or a class for expanded clones.

cdr3_length j_call clone_size v_call cdr3_aa
14 TRBJ1-1 NA TRBV11-1 CASSGGEWKTEAFF
17 TRBJ2-3 NA TRBV5-1 CASSSSSGGRSTDTQYF
14 TRBJ1-4 medium-sized TRBV2 CASTPGSTNEKLFF
15 TRBJ2-7 NA TRBV19 CASSISRTGAYEQYF
15 TRBJ1-4 NA TRBV30 CAWSEFIGTNEKLFF
16 TRBJ2-2 NA TRBV7-6 CASSYYRGQSTGELFF
16 TRBJ1-4 NA TRBV7-9 CASTRYAGSSNEKLFF
14 TRBJ2-1 NA TRBV15 CATSREGGYNEQFF
20 TRBJ2-3 NA TRBV1 CTSSFPGLAGGLYSTDTQYF
14 TRBJ2-1 once TRBV5-8 CASSLAGAKDEQFF
15 TRBJ1-3 NA TRBV5-8 CASSFNQGSGNTIYF
17 TRBJ1-1 NA TRBV5-5 CASSLASGGFMNTEAFF
15 TRBJ2-3 NA TRBV4-1 CASSHLGTNRDTQYF
11 TRBJ2-7 NA TRBV5-8 CASSPVREQYF
14 TRBJ1-5 NA TRBV6-2/TRBV6-3 CASSSDTGNQPQHF
17 TRBJ2-1 once TRBV14 CASSHLISGGTYNEQFF
19 TRBJ2-3 NA TRBV13 CASSLASRLAGEHTDTQYF
14 TRBJ2-7 few TRBV4-1 CASSNRQEPYEQYF
15 TRBJ2-6 NA TRBV27 CASSLSLSGANVLTF
14 TRBJ2-2 NA TRBV3-1/TRBV3-2 CASSPSGETGELFF
15 TRBJ2-2 NA TRBV9 CASSVVVETTGELFF
18 TRBJ1-6 NA TRBV27 CASSFLGQGAQNNSPLHF
14 TRBJ1-6 NA TRBV19 CASSAGTYNSPLHF
16 TRBJ2-2 NA TRBV11-2 CASSLSGGASTGELFF
15 TRBJ1-4 NA TRBV10-1 CASTTTTGQREKLFF
14 TRBJ2-7 NA TRBV19 CASSIDRGRGEQYF
15 TRBJ2-7 NA TRBV6-5 CASTFGTGGSYEQYF
14 TRBJ1-1 NA TRBV9 CASSVKGMGTEAFF
15 TRBJ2-2 NA TRBV6-5 CASTMDRAHTGELFF
15 TRBJ2-2 NA TRBV5-4 CASSLGALNTGELFF
15 TRBJ2-6 once TRBV6-4 CASSPDRAGANVLTF
13 TRBJ1-2 NA TRBV30 CAEGVGGNNGYTF
16 TRBJ1-5 NA TRBV7-2 CASSWPGTGPEEPQHF
14 TRBJ1-1 NA TRBV15 CATSRNRGDTEAFF
16 TRBJ1-2 NA TRBV7-9 CASSLGGGPEHYGYTF
14 TRBJ2-7 NA TRBV27 CASSFGDSTYEQYF
15 TRBJ2-1 NA TRBV10-1 CASRSPGTGATFQFF
13 TRBJ1-2 NA TRBV29-1 CSALGGPPGGYTF
18 TRBJ2-2 NA TRBV4-1 CASSQEGSGGVSTGELFF
13 TRBJ1-2 NA TRBV28 CASRTGPNYGYTF
18 TRBJ2-5 NA TRBV3-1/TRBV3-2 CASSPGTSGVNNQETQYF
14 TRBJ1-1 NA TRBV2 CASSVRLLNTEAFF
10 TRBJ2-1 NA TRBV29-1 CSAGGNEQFF
12 TRBJ2-5 once TRBV5-1 CASSLAQETQYF
17 TRBJ2-1 NA TRBV18 CASSLQGTGGSPWGQFF
13 TRBJ1-2 NA TRBV9 CASSVTQGGGYTF
13 TRBJ1-1 NA TRBV30 CAWSVGGGTEAFF
15 TRBJ1-1 NA TRBV3-1/TRBV3-2 CASSQGQGWHTEAFF
14 TRBJ2-3 once TRBV9 CASSDSARTDTQYF
16 TRBJ1-2 NA TRBV2 CASSVGGQGFNYGYTF
17 TRBJ2-3 NA TRBV27 CASSLPGLAGNTDTQYF
15 TRBJ1-5 NA TRBV7-9 CASSFGGPSNQPQHF
12 TRBJ2-1 NA TRBV15 CATSIRAGGQFF
16 TRBJ1-4 once TRBV6-2/TRBV6-3 CASSYPTGGGPEKLFF
16 TRBJ1-6 NA TRBV6-1 CASSEVPPGRGSPLHF
13 TRBJ1-2 NA TRBV6-5 CASSYEGAYGYTF
13 TRBJ2-7 NA TRBV4-1 CASSQVSGDEQYF
16 TRBJ2-4 NA TRBV5-1 CASRGQPDLAKNIQYF